The 30 T cell receptor beta chains listed next were all sequenced from one sample in a study of blood T cell repertoires in COVID-19. Assay: immunoSEQ multiplex PCR; the TCRdb copy retains only in-frame clones and omits some. The sample carries a few hundred thousand clones, under 90% recorded once. The sample consisted of PBMCs or T cells enriched from blood (not recorded which). Source of these receptors: a young woman who had recovered from COVID-19.

The chain combines TRBV11-2 with TRBJ2-3; D unclear. There are 12 residues in the CDR3. The ends were cut back, 5 bases at V and 2 bases at J, with 5 bases in the middle. CDR1 is SGHAT and CDR2 is FQNNGV in the germline V gene. CDR3 DNA sequence: TGTGCCAGCAGCCCCAACACAGATACGCAGTATTTT. Translation gives CASSPNTDTQYF.

The DNA of the CDR3 is TGTGCCAGCAGTAGACAGGGGAGTTTGGGTGAGCCCCAGCATTTT. Residues: CASSRQGSLGEPQHF. J is TRBJ1-5 and V is TRBV28, with 8 bases aligning to TRBD1. CDR1 MDHEN and CDR2 SYDVKM come from the germline V gene. This CDR3 has 15 residues. V dropped 5 bases and J dropped 8; count of bases not matched to a gene: 11. The full variable domain, rest sourced from reference TRBV28 and TRBJ1-5, is DVKVTQSSRYLVKRTGEKVFLECVQDMDHENMFWYRQDPGLGLRLIYFSYDVKMKEKGDIPEGYSVSREKKERFSLILESASTNQTSMYLCASSRQGSLGEPQHFGDGTRLSIL.

The chain employs TRBV4-1 and TRBJ2-1; a possible D gene is TRBD1 (6 bases). Per the germline V gene, CDR1 is MGHRA and CDR2 is YSYEKL. The CDR3 loop spans 16 amino acids. Trimming pared 1 base from V and 8 bases from J, leaving 18 bases between. The DNA for the CDR3 is TGCGCCAGCAGCCAAGGGGGGATTGGGGGCAGGGATGAGCAGTTCTTC. Its protein is CASSQGGIGGRDEQFF.

V and J are TRBV13 and TRBJ1-1, with D possibly being TRBD1 (5 bases). Trimming stripped 0 bases from V and 0 bases from J, with 8 bases between. CDR1 and CDR2 (germline): PRHDT, FYEKMQ (reference sequence). CDR3 length equals 15 residues. The CDR3 reads CASSLGGLLNTEAFF. The CDR3 DNA follows: TGTGCCAGCAGCTTAGGGGGACTACTGAACACTGAAGCTTTCTTT.

The chain couples TRBV3-1 (or the pseudogene TRBV3-2) to TRBJ2-5; TRBD1 agrees at 7 bases. The CDR3 contains 13 residues. V shed 4 bases, J shed 4 bases, and the junction held 3 bases outside the gene matches. CDR1 LGHDT and CDR2 YNNKEL come from the germline V gene (reference sequence). The CDR3 DNA sequence: TGTGCCAGCAGCCCGGACAGGATAGAGACCCAGTACTTC. This codes for CASSPDRIETQYF.

This rearrangement joins TRBV27 to TRBJ2-7, with TRBD2 identical over 8 bases. CDR1 and CDR2 (germline): MNHEY, SMNVEV (reference sequence). Germline trimming cut 3 bases from V and 2 bases from J; bases unmatched to any gene: 3. There are 14 residues in the CDR3. The CDR3 sequence: CASSFSGGTYEQYF. DNA of the CDR3: TGTGCCAGCAGTTTCAGCGGGGGCACCTACGAGCAGTACTTC.

The chain carries TRBV16 and TRBJ1-2; 9 positions match TRBD1. CDR1 KGHSY and CDR2 FQNENV come from the germline V gene. The CDR3 has 15 residues. Trimming removed 4 bases from V and 8 bases from J; junction bases left unmatched: 11. CDR3 sequence (DNA): TGTGCCAGCAGCCTATCCCCGGGACAGGGAAACGGCTACACCTTC. Amino acid sequence: CASSLSPGQGNGYTF.

This CDR3 reads CASSPRESPYGYTF. The CDR3 DNA is TGTGCCAGCAGTCCGAGGGAATCTCCCTATGGCTACACCTTC. The chain uses TRBV5-6 and TRBJ1-2, with D uncertain. CDR1 is SGHDT and CDR2 is YYEEEE in the germline V gene. Between the trimmed V and J ends, which lost 5 bases and 4 bases, there was a span of 15 bases. The CDR3 covers 14 residues.

The chain couples TRBV3-1 (or the pseudogene TRBV3-2) to TRBJ2-3, with TRBD2 identical over 13 bases. The length of the CDR3 is 18 residues. V was pared by 5 bases and J by 0 bases, with 8 bases of the junction left unmatched. The germline V gene has CDR1 LGHDT and CDR2 YNNKEL (reference sequence). The CDR3 region has the DNA TGTGCCAGCAGCTGGACTAGCGGGGGTTCAGTTAGCACAGATACGCAGTATTTT. Its protein product is CASSWTSGGSVSTDTQYF.

The chain links TRBV12-5 to TRBJ2-1; 9 nucleotides agree with TRBD1. The V segment lost 5 bases and the J segment 4 bases; nucleotides outside the gene matches: 6. This CDR3 has 15 residues. Germline-derived CDR1 and CDR2 are LGHNT and FRNRAP. This chain's CDR3 is CASGGPGQGYNEQFF. The CDR3, as DNA: TGTGCTAGTGGTGGACCGGGACAGGGATACAATGAGCAGTTCTTC.

The rearrangement links TRBV2 to TRBJ2-2; 9 bases line up with TRBD1. Germline CDR1 reads SNHLY; CDR2 reads FYNNEI. With 7 bases clipped from V and 3 bases from J, the junction kept 12 bases outside the gene matches. The length of the CDR3 is 17 residues. The CDR3 bases are TGTGCCAGCATTCACTTTGTAGGACAGGGGTACACCGGGGAGCTGTTTTTT. It encodes CASIHFVGQGYTGELFF.

The V call is TRBV3-1 (or the pseudogene TRBV3-2), the J call TRBJ2-7; a weak D match, TRBD1 (6 bases). Trimming left V 3 bases short and J 2 bases short, with 11 bases between. The CDR3 is made up of 14 amino acids. Germline V gives CDR1 LGHDT, CDR2 YNNKEL (reference sequence). The chain's CDR3 is CASSHTGYPYEQYF. DNA of the CDR3: TGTGCCAGCAGCCATACAGGGTACCCCTACGAGCAGTACTTC.

The chain combines TRBV27 with TRBJ1-2; no definite D call. The CDR3 runs 16 residues. Trimming pared 0 bases from V and 4 bases from J, leaving 15 bases between. Germline assignment: CDR1 MNHEY and CDR2 SMNVEV (reference sequence). CDR3 sequence (DNA): TGTGCCAGCAGTTTATCGCAGACAACCTGGGTCTATGGCTACACCTTC. The encoded protein is CASSLSQTTWVYGYTF.

This clone was seen a few times. The chain has TRBV4-1 and TRBJ1-5; possibly TRBD1 for D (6 bases). Germline V lookup: CDR1 MGHRA, CDR2 YSYEKL. The CDR3 is made up of 17 amino acids. Trimming shortened V by 4 bases and J by 8 bases, and 24 bases separated the two germline ends. CDR3 sequence: CASSPPPGASGREPQHF. CDR3 bases: TGCGCCAGCAGCCCGCCACCAGGGGCTTCGGGTAGGGAGCCCCAGCATTTT.

The CDR3 DNA is TGTGCCAGCAGCTTGGGTCCGGGGGAAGAGACCCAGTACTTC. It encodes CASSLGPGEETQYF. The gene calls are TRBV5-4 and TRBJ2-5; D is perhaps TRBD2 (6 bases). This CDR3 is 14 amino acids long. V lost 0 bases and J 3 bases, leaving 9 bases between the germline ends. CDR1 and CDR2 (germline): SGHNT, YYREEE (reference sequence).

The chain links TRBV2 to TRBJ1-6; 11 bases align to TRBD1. Per the germline V gene, CDR1 is SNHLY and CDR2 is FYNNEI. V shed 6 bases and J 7 bases; nucleotides not matched to a gene: 8. This CDR3 is built from 16 residues. The DNA for the CDR3 is TGTGCCAGCAGCCGGGACAGGGGGTTAGGCAATTCACCCCTCCACTTT. Residues: CASSRDRGLGNSPLHF.

The chain is built from TRBV6-1 and TRBJ2-1, with D unresolved. In germline, CDR1 is MNHNS, CDR2 SASEGT. The CDR3 extends over 14 amino acids. The ends were cut back, 2 bases at V and 3 bases at J, with 8 bases in the middle. CDR3 sequence reads: CASSENPNYNEQFF. CDR3 nucleotides: TGTGCCAGCAGTGAAAACCCTAACTACAATGAGCAGTTCTTC.

The V gene is TRBV5-6, the J gene TRBJ1-1; 8 positions match TRBD1. The CDR3 extends over 15 amino acids. Trimming at V came to 1 base and at J to 5 bases, leaving 7 bases not matched to a gene. In germline, CDR1 is SGHDT, CDR2 YYEEEE. In DNA, the CDR3 is TGTGCCAGCAGCTTGTACCAGGGGGCGCGAACTGAAGCTTTCTTT. It yields the protein CASSLYQGARTEAFF.

The chain carries TRBV7-2 and TRBJ2-7; TRBD2 matches at 15 bases. This CDR3 comprises 17 residues. Trimming cost V 1 base and J 2 bases; bases outside gene matches: 3. CDR1 is SGHTA and CDR2 is FQGNSA in the germline V gene. Here the CDR3 DNA reads TGTGCCAGCAGCTTAGGGACTAGCGGGAGGGCCCCCTACGAGCAGTACTTC. Amino acid sequence: CASSLGTSGRAPYEQYF. Together with reference TRBV7-2 and TRBJ2-7, the CDR3 gives the full variable domain: GAGVSQSPSNKVTEKGKDVELRCDPISGHTALYWYRQSLGQGLEFLIYFQGNSAPDKSGLPSDRFSAERTGGSVSTLTIQRTQQEDSAVYLCASSLGTSGRAPYEQYFGPGTRLTVT.

The chain is built from TRBV30 and TRBJ1-2; 8 bases align to TRBD1. Trimming removed 4 bases from V and 2 bases from J; junction bases left unmatched: 15. Per the germline V gene, CDR1 is GTSNPN and CDR2 is SVGIG (reference sequence). The CDR3 consists of 17 residues. CDR3 coding DNA: TGTGCCTGGACCCAATTCCGGGACAGGCCTTTCAACTATGGCTACACCTTC. Translated: CAWTQFRDRPFNYGYTF. The full variable domain, completed using reference TRBV30 and TRBJ1-2, is SQTIHQWPATLVQPVGSPLSLECTVEGTSNPNLYWYRQAAGRGLQLLFYSVGIGQISSEVPQNLSASRPQDRQFILSSKKLLLSDSGFYLCAWTQFRDRPFNYGYTFGSGTRLTVV.

The chain has TRBV30 and TRBJ2-7, with D maybe TRBD1 (5 bases). This CDR3 spans 14 amino acids. Looked up from germline, CDR1 is GTSNPN and CDR2 is SVGIG (reference sequence). Trimming took off 3 bases at V and 5 bases at J, with 17 bases between the two ends. CDR3 coding DNA: TGTGCCTGGAGGAACAGGTACGGGCTCCACGAGCAGTACTTC. Amino acid sequence: CAWRNRYGLHEQYF.

This clone was counted between two and nine times. The J gene is TRBJ2-7, the V gene TRBV5-4, with unresolved D. The germline V gene has CDR1 SGHNT and CDR2 YYREEE (reference sequence). The CDR3 consists of 14 residues. V lost 1 base to trimming and J lost 3 bases, with 11 bases between them. This chain's CDR3 is CASSLRGAGYEQYF. CDR3 in DNA: TGTGCCAGCAGCTTGAGAGGCGCCGGCTACGAGCAGTACTTC. Based on the CDR3 plus reference TRBV5-4 and TRBJ2-7, the full variable domain is ETGVTQSPTHLIKTRGQQVTLRCSSQSGHNTVSWYQQALGQGPQFIFQYYREEENGRGNFPPRFSGLQFPNYSSELNVNALELDDSALYLCASSLRGAGYEQYFGPGTRLTVT.

This sequence joins TRBV9 and TRBJ1-3, with D possibly TRBD1 on 6 matching bases. CDR1 SGDLS and CDR2 YYNGEE come from the germline V gene. With 3 bases removed from V and 0 bases from J, the gap between germline ends came to 13 bases. This CDR3 has 16 residues. In DNA form, the CDR3 reads TGTGCCAGCAGCGCCTACTCAGGGGTCTCTGGAAACACCATATATTTT. It yields the protein CASSAYSGVSGNTIYF.

The chain links TRBV5-1 to TRBJ1-1, with D perhaps TRBD1 (5 bases). This CDR3 has 14 amino acids. With 5 bases removed from V and 2 bases from J, the gap between germline ends came to 13 bases. CDR1 and CDR2 (germline): SGHRS, YFSETQ. In DNA form, the CDR3 reads TGCGCCAGCAGGAACGGGGCGGGAAACACTGAAGCTTTCTTT. This codes for CASRNGAGNTEAFF.

V and J are TRBV19 and TRBJ1-1, with D perhaps TRBD1 (6 bases). CDR1 and CDR2 (germline): LNHDA, SQIVND (reference sequence). This CDR3 has 14 residues. The V and J ends lost 6 bases and 4 bases respectively, with 15 bases between them. The CDR3 reads CASRKGTQGTEAFF. CDR3 nucleotide sequence: TGTGCCAGTAGAAAGGGTACACAGGGCACTGAAGCTTTCTTT. The entire variable domain, with the rest obtained from reference TRBV19 and TRBJ1-1, is as follows: DGGITQSPKYLFRKEGQNVTLSCEQNLNHDAMYWYRQDPGQGLRLIYYSQIVNDFQKGDIAEGYSVSREKKESFPLTVTSAQKNPTAFYLCASRKGTQGTEAFFGQGTRLTVV.

This clone was detected a few times. This chain connects TRBV7-9 to TRBJ2-2; D is uncertain. Trimming took 4 bases from V and 2 from J, leaving 14 bases between them. Germline CDR1 is SEHNR and CDR2 is FQNEAQ (reference sequence). CDR3 length equals 16 residues. In nucleotides, the CDR3 is TGTGCCAGCAGCTCACGATTGATGGGCAACACCGGGGAGCTGTTTTTT. Translated, it gives CASSSRLMGNTGELFF.

This chain joins TRBV15 and TRBJ1-2; 8 bases map to TRBD1. Looked up from germline, CDR1 is LNHNV and CDR2 is YYDKDF (reference sequence). The CDR3 is 15 amino acids. V lost 4 bases to trimming and J lost 2 bases; unmatched junction nucleotides: 6. Here the CDR3 DNA reads TGTGCCACCAGCACAAGACAGGGGAACAACTATGGCTACACCTTC. This sequence encodes CATSTRQGNNYGYTF. Full variable domain (missing parts from reference TRBV15 and TRBJ1-2): DAMVIQNPRYQVTQFGKPVTLSCSQTLNHNVMYWYQQKSSQAPKLLFHYYDKDFNNEADTPDNFQSRRPNTSFCFLDIRSPGLGDTAMYLCATSTRQGNNYGYTFGSGTRLTVV.

V usage is TRBV6-1 and J usage is TRBJ2-4, with D perhaps TRBD1 (6 bases). Germline assignment: CDR1 MNHNS and CDR2 SASEGT. The CDR3 extends over 17 amino acids. The V end lost 3 bases, the J end lost 0 bases, and 15 bases lay between the germline ends. The CDR3 DNA sequence: TGTGCCAGCAGTGATACGGACAGAGGACTAGCCAAAAACATTCAGTACTTC. Its translation is CASSDTDRGLAKNIQYF.

V gene TRBV5-1 combines with J gene TRBJ2-7, with TRBD2 matching over 8 bases. Germline V gene sequence: CDR1 SGHRS, CDR2 YFSETQ. The CDR3 length is 17 residues. With 3 bases clipped from V and 2 bases from J, the junction kept 13 bases outside the gene matches. The CDR3 sequence is CASSSSHSGKVTYEQYF. In DNA form, the CDR3 reads TGCGCCAGCAGCTCGTCCCATAGCGGGAAGGTAACCTACGAGCAGTACTTC.

The chain uses TRBV7-2 and TRBJ1-1; D uncertain. The V and J ends lost 0 bases and 11 bases respectively, with 13 bases between them. The germline gives CDR1 SGHTA, CDR2 FQGNSA. The length of the CDR3 is 13 residues. The CDR3 DNA is TGTGCCAGCAGCTTAGCGCAGACCACTATGGCTTTCTTT. It yields the protein CASSLAQTTMAFF.